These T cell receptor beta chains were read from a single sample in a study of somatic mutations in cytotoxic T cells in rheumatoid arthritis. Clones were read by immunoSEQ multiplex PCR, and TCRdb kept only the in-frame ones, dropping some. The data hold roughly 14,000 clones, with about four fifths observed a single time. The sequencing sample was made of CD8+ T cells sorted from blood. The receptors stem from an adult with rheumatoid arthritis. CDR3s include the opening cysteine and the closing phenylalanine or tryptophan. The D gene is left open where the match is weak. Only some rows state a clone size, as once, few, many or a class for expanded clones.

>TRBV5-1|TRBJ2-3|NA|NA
CASSFHLDPSPQDTQYF
TGCGCCAGCAGCTTCCACCTAGATCCATCCCCTCAAGATACGCAGTATTTT
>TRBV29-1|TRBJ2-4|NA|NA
CSAENEGIQYF
TGCAGCGCGGAAAATGAGGGAATTCAGTACTTC
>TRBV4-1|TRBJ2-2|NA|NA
CASSQNPASAYTGELFF
TGCGCCAGCAGCCAAAACCCCGCTAGCGCTTACACCGGGGAGCTGTTTTTT
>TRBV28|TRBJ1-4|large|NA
CASSPWSGTNEKLFF
TGTGCCAGCAGCCCTTGGTCAGGAACTAATGAAAAACTGTTTTTT
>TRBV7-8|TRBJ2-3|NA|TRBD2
CASSLGLAGGPTDTQYF
TGTGCCAGCAGCTTGGGGCTAGCGGGGGGCCCCACAGATACGCAGTATTTT
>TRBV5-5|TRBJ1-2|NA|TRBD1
CASSFGQENYGYTF
TGTGCCAGCAGCTTCGGACAGGAGAACTATGGCTACACCTTC
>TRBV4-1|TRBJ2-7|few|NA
CASSLTGSYEQYF
TGCGCCAGCAGCCTAACAGGGTCCTACGAGCAGTACTTC
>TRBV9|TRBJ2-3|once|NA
CASSASDLLVIKDTQYF
TGTGCCAGCAGCGCGTCGGACCTACTTGTCATCAAGGATACGCAGTATTTT
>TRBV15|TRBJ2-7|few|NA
CATSRGRESYEQYF
TGTGCCACCAGCAGGGGCAGGGAGTCCTACGAGCAGTACTTC
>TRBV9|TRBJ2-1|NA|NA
CASSPRGGSSSYNEQFF
TGTGCCAGCAGCCCAAGGGGCGGCTCGAGCTCCTACAATGAGCAGTTCTTC
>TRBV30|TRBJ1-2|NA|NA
CAWSVLGRAGAYTF
TGTGCCTGGAGTGTCCTAGGCAGGGCAGGGGCCTACACCTTC
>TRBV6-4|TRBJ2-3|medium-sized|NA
CASSEGGSSTDTQYF
TGTGCCAGCAGTGAAGGCGGGTCTAGCACAGATACGCAGTATTTT
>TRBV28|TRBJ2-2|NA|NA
CASSRVNTGELFF
TGTGCCAGCAGCAGGGTAAACACCGGGGAGCTGTTTTTT
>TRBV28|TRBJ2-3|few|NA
CASSFLVTQYF
TGTGCCAGCAGTTTTTTGGTTACGCAGTATTTT
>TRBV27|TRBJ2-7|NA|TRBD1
CASRGQGPYEQYF
TGTGCCAGCAGGGGACAGGGACCGTACGAGCAGTACTTC
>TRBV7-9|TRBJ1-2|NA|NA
CASSRRVSNYGYTF
TGTGCCAGCAGCCGTAGAGTCTCTAACTATGGCTACACCTTC
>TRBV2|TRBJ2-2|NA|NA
CASIGTRGGELFF
TGTGCCAGCATAGGGACGAGGGGTGGGGAGCTGTTTTTT
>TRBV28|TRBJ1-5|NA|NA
CASISPLEANQPQHF
TGTGCCAGCATCAGCCCTTTGGAAGCCAATCAGCCCCAGCATTTT
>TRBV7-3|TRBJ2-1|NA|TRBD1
CASSLQGYNEQFF
TGTGCCAGCAGCCTACAGGGGTACAATGAGCAGTTCTTC
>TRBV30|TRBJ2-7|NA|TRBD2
CALMSGRTLSYEQYF
TGTGCCTTGATGAGCGGGAGGACGCTCTCCTACGAGCAGTACTTC